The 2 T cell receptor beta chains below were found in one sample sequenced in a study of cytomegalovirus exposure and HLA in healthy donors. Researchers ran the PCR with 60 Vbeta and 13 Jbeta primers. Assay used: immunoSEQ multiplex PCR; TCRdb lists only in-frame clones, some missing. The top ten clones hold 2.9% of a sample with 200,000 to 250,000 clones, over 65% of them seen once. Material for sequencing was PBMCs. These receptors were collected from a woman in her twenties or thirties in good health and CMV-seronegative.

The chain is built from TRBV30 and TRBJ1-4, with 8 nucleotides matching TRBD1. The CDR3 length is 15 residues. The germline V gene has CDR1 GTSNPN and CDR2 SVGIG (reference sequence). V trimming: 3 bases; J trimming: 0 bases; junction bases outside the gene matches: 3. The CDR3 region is CAWRDRGATNEKLFF. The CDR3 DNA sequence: TGTGCCTGGAGAGACAGGGGTGCAACTAATGAAAAACTGTTTTTT.

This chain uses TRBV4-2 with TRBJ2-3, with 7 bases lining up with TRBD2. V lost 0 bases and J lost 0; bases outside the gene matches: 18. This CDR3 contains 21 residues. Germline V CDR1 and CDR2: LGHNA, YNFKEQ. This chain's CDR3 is CASSQDRAWRESPTSTDTQYF. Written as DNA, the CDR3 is TGTGCCAGCAGCCAAGATAGAGCATGGCGGGAGAGCCCAACTAGCACAGATACGCAGTATTTT.